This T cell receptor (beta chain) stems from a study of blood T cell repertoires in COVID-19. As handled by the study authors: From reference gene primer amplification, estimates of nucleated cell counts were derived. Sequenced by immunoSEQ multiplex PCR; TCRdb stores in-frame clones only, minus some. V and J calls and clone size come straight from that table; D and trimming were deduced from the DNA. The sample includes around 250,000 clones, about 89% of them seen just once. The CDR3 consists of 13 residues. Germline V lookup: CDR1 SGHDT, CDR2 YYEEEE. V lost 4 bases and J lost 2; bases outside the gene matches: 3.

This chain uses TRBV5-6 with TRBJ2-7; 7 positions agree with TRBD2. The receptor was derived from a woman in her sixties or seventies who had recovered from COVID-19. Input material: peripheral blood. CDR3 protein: CASSTGLTYEQYF. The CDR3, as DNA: TGTGCCAGCAGCACGGGACTAACCTACGAGCAGTACTTC. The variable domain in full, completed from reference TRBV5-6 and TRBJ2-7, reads DAGVTQSPTHLIKTRGQQVTLRCSPKSGHDTVSWYQQALGQGPQFIFQYYEEEERQRGNFPDRFSGHQFPNYSSELNVNALLLGDSALYLCASSTGLTYEQYFGPGTRLTVT.